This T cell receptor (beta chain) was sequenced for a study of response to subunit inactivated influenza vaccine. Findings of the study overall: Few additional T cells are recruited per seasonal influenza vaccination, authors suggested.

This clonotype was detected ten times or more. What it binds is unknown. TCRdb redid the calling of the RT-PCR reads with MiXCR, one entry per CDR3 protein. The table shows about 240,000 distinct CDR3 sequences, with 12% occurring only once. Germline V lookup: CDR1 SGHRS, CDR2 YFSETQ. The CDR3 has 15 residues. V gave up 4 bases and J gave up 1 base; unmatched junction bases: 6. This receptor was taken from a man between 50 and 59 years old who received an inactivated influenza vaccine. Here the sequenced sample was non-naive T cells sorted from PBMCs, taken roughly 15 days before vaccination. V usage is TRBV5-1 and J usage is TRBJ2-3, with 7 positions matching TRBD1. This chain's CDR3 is CASSETGDRTDTQYF. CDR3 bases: TGCGCCAGCAGCGAAACAGGGGATCGCACAGATACGCAGTATTTT. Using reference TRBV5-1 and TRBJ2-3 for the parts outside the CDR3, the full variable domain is KAGVTQTPRYLIKTRGQQVTLSCSPISGHRSVSWYQQTPGQGLQFLFEYFSETQRNKGNFPGRFSGRQFSNSRSEMNVSTLELGDSALYLCASSETGDRTDTQYFGPGTRLTVL.